This T cell receptor (beta chain) was found in a study of cytomegalovirus exposure and HLA in healthy donors. Across the study: The same platform as the approximately 670 first-cohort repertoires was used for the roughly 130 validation repertoires, a later analysis reported.

Produced via immunoSEQ multiplex PCR; TCRdb's table is partial and in-frame only. The sample includes 120,000 to 150,000 clones, about 88% seen only once; the top ten take about 3.1%. Study outcomes and limitations: Reportedly, cytomegalovirus status was diagnosed with high sensitivity and specificity. The study recorded 150 to 200 TCR beta chains that were cytomegalovirus-associated.

A note on this clone: The antigen is unknown.

Among the 120 subjects of the validation cohort, separate from the approximately 670-subject first cohort, were the donors. This TCR derives from a woman between 18 and 29 years old in good health and CMV-seropositive. The specimen was PBMCs.

This chain's CDR3 is CASSVAYDSYGYTF. CDR3 DNA sequence: TGTGCCAGCAGCGTGGCTTATGACAGCTATGGCTACACCTTC. This chain connects TRBV5-4 to TRBJ1-2, with a weak D call TRBD1 (5 bases). CDR1 and CDR2 (germline): SGHNT, YYREEE (reference sequence). The CDR3 is made up of 14 amino acids. Trimming shortened V by 4 bases and J by 4 bases, and 14 bases separated the two germline ends.